This paragraph reports one T cell receptor beta chain. TCRdb used MiXCR to reprocess the 5' RACE reads, holding one entry per CDR3 protein. The repertoire holds hundreds of thousands of distinct CDR3 sequences, under 15% seen once, with more than 3% in the top ten. The data derive from a study of T cells after yellow fever vaccination. This CDR3 has 16 amino acids. Germline CDR1 reads MNHEY; CDR2 reads SVGEGT. V was pared by 6 bases and J by 1 base, with 8 bases of the junction left unmatched. This material consisted of CD4+ T cells sorted from PBMCs, taken 15 days after the yellow fever booster vaccination. This TCR was sampled from a man younger than 30 who received the YFV17D yellow fever vaccine. This rearrangement joins TRBV6-2 or TRBV6-3 to TRBJ2-1, with TRBD2 identical over 8 bases. DNA of the CDR3: TGTGCCAGCAGCCCGGGGGGGATGAGGTCCTACAATGAGCAGTTCTTC. This encodes CASSPGGMRSYNEQFF.